Described below is a single T cell receptor beta chain sequence and its context. The data belong to a study of shared clonotypes between healthy human individuals. Naive CD8 cells comprised CD45RO-negative, CCR7-positively selected cells, excluding terminally differentiated effector memory CD45RA+ cells. The protocol was immunoSEQ multiplex PCR, while the TCRdb copy is restricted to in-frame clones and leaves out a portion. Here the sample spans millions of clones, about 95% being singletons. The TCR originated in a young man in good health. Sequencing was performed on naive CD8+ T cells sorted from blood.

DNA for the CDR3: TGTGCCAGCAGTTTTCAGGGGATCTCCTACGAGCAGTACTTC. Its translation is CASSFQGISYEQYF. The chain carries TRBV28 and TRBJ2-7; TRBD1 is a possible D gene (6 bases). The CDR3 is 14 residues long. V lost 3 bases and J lost 0, with 9 bases in between. Germline CDR1 reads MDHEN; CDR2 reads SYDVKM.